This T cell receptor beta chain was captured in a study of human T cells and chemical hapten exposure. Whole-study context: Each patch test put 0.01% DPC on the upper back, and results were read at 6 days.

Concerning this clonotype: Its specificity is unknown.

Regarding time point: pre-sensitization, week 0. Treatment given: therapeutic diphenylcyclopropenone sensitization with weekly scalp DPC. Study-level results: Versus controls, expanded TCRs had significantly more large CDR3 similarity clusters.

Methods used by the authors: From about 22,000 to 700,000 TCRs were found per sample, with a median of roughly 89,000. A single record per CDR3 protein comes from TCRdb applying MiXCR to the RACE reads. The V and J calls shown here were made by TCRdb, not taken from the authors' results. Of about 80,000 distinct CDR3 sequences listed, 14% were seen once; the top ten hold over 3.5%. J was trimmed by 9 bases and V by 7 bases; bases with no gene match: 12. The germline V gene has CDR1 SQVTM and CDR2 ANQGSEA. The CDR3 is 15 residues long. This chain uses TRBV29-1 with TRBJ1-6; TRBD1 aligns across 10 bases. Here the sequenced sample was whole blood, taken in connection with sensitization to the hapten diphenylcyclopropenone (DPC). The sequence was collected from a woman aged 50 to 65 with alopecia areata. Some clones in this sample may be carry-over from other donors' samples. Here the CDR3 reads CSARMGQGISSPLHF. DNA of the CDR3: TGCAGCGCCAGAATGGGACAGGGGATAAGTTCACCCCTCCACTTT.